This note documents a single T cell receptor beta chain sequence. Antigen: not known. Compared with germline, one end of the junction differs, possibly owing to a read error. From the 5' RACE reads, TCRdb called clonotypes with MiXCR, one entry per CDR3 protein. This sample yields 350,000 to 500,000 distinct CDR3 sequences, of which around 22% are seen a single time; around 13% belongs to the top ten. This sample was taken from a study of T-cell memory formation after mild COVID-19. General study results and limits: For second-wave clones that peaked at day 37, SARS-CoV-2 specificity went unverified. Researchers report contracting CD4+ clones mostly in CM and EM, with CD8+ clones in EMRA.

Germline-derived CDR1 and CDR2 are SGHRS and YFSETQ. This CDR3 is 12 amino acids long. This TCR was sampled from an adult woman who had mild COVID-19 (a few samples of this study predate the infection). Cell type and time point are not known. Sequencing was performed on PBMCs or a T cell subset sorted from them (not recorded which). This chain connects TRBV5-1 to TRBJ2-2; a possible D gene is TRBD2 (6 bases). This CDR3 reads CASSAGGGEPFF. The CDR3 region has the DNA TGCGCCAGCAGCGCCGGTGGCGGGGAGCCGTTTTTT.